This T cell receptor (beta chain) was documented in a study of CD8 T cells in ankylosing spondylitis. Study-level findings and limits: Disease-associated clones were CD8+ and fairly uncommon in peripheral blood. Certain motif variants had earlier appeared in reactive arthritis synovial fluid and blood. What appeared characteristic of ankylosing spondylitis blood was a TCR beta motif of eight or nine highly homologous variants.

With regard to this clonotype: Its antigen is not identified.

The CDR3 covers 15 residues. V was trimmed by 0 bases and J by 0 bases, leaving 6 bases between them. CDR1 is SGHRS, CDR2 YFSETQ, per germline. It was by quantitative 5'-RACE with molecular barcodes that TCR beta libraries were made. TCRdb reprocessed the 5' RACE reads via MiXCR and lists one record per CDR3 protein. The sample records 25,000 or so distinct CDR3 sequences, roughly 7.9% being singletons. The gene calls are TRBV5-1 and TRBJ2-2; D uncertain. Sequenced: blood. This TCR was sampled from a male donor with ankylosing spondylitis or in good health (not recorded which). The CDR3 is CASSLVQPNTGELFF. CDR3 DNA: TGCGCCAGCAGCTTGGTACAGCCGAACACCGGGGAGCTGTTTTTT.